The T cell receptor (beta chain) described here comes from a study of chemoradiotherapy in HPV16-positive cancers. Generated by immunoSEQ multiplex PCR, the TCRdb table keeps only in-frame clones and is missing some. The table shows just under 4,000 clones, with approximately 82% occurring only once. Findings of the study overall: The functional HPV-specific definition rests on just two HPV16-positive patients. For HPV16-positive patients, expanding HPV-responsive T cells associated with longer recurrence-free survival. Candidate HPV-specific clones and E7-related TCR motifs grew in tumor during treatment.

This CDR3 region has 18 residues. Trimming removed 5 bases at V and 4 bases at J, with 25 bases between. Germline loops: CDR1 MDHEN, CDR2 SYDVKM. Turning to this clone: The antigen remains undetermined.

Repeated repertoire sampling spanned the course of chemoradiotherapy. This TCR was recovered from a human donor with HPV-associated anogenital cancer. Sampling was performed from a patient who underwent chemoradiotherapy. The chain couples TRBV28 to TRBJ2-3; TRBD1 is a possible D gene (8 bases). CDR3 protein: CASSRAGGAGVRADTQYF. CDR3 in DNA: TGTGCCAGCAGTCGGGCAGGGGGCGCGGGGGTACGGGCAGATACGCAGTATTTT.